What follows are 9 T cell receptor beta chains derived from one specimen sequenced in a study of beta chain features in type 1 diabetes. The isolated RNA, all of it, was reverse transcribed, so expressed TCRB transcripts were what got sequenced. Here immunoSEQ multiplex PCR was the method, and the copy in TCRdb shows in-frame clones only, minus some. This sample has hundreds of thousands of clones, with about 14% found just once. Overall study results and limits: Moderate yet significant TCRB CDR3 shortening was seen in Type 1 diabetes patients in all four CD4+ subsets.

These TCRs' antigens remain unknown. The sequenced sample was naive CD4+ T cells from blood. Every receptor here comes from a man between 18 and 35 years old with type 1 diabetes.

The sample holds a few counts of this clone. Other DNA variants within this sample encode the same CDR3. This chain connects TRBV18 to TRBJ1-1; D call uncertain. The CDR3 extends over 13 amino acids. V lost 9 bases and J lost 1, with 12 bases in between. In germline, CDR1 is KGHSH, CDR2 LQKENI. The CDR3 DNA reads TGTGCCAGTTCTGGCGGGGAGAACACTGAAGCTTTCTTT. Translating it yields CASSGGENTEAFF. Supplemented by reference TRBV18 and TRBJ1-1, the full variable domain reads NAGVMQNPRHLVRRRGQEARLRCSPMKGHSHVYWYRQLPEEGLKFMVYLQKENIIDESGMPKERFSAEFPKEGPSILRIQQVVRGDSAAYFCASSGGENTEAFFGQGTRLTVV.

J is TRBJ2-3 and V is TRBV6-6, with D possibly being TRBD1 or TRBD2 (5 bases each). This CDR3 has 13 amino acids. V was trimmed by 6 bases and J by 2 bases, leaving 9 bases between them. CDR1 is MNHNY and CDR2 is SVGAGI in the germline V gene (reference sequence). CDR3 DNA sequence: TGTGCCAGCAGCCCGGGGCTCACAGATACGCAGTATTTT. Amino acids: CASSPGLTDTQYF.

The J gene is TRBJ1-2, the V gene TRBV25-1, with a possible D match to TRBD1 (6 bases). The CDR3 is 17 amino acids. Germline V gives CDR1 MGHDK, CDR2 SYGVNS. V was trimmed by 3 bases and J by 5 bases, leaving 22 bases between them. The CDR3 region is CASSDLERDTVQYGYTF. The CDR3 DNA sequence: TGTGCCAGCAGTGACCTCGAACGGGACACGGTACAATATGGCTACACCTTC.

This chain joins TRBV30 and TRBJ1-6; the D is unclear. The V end was cut by 2 bases, the J end by 9 bases, with 20 bases between. The V gene's germline CDR1 is GTSNPN and CDR2 SVGIG (reference sequence). The CDR3 contains 16 residues. The CDR3 loop reads CAWSLNEGSVGSPLHF. The CDR3 DNA is TGTGCCTGGAGTCTTAATGAGGGTTCAGTTGGTTCACCCCTCCACTTT. The complete variable domain, with remaining parts taken from reference TRBV30 and TRBJ1-6, reads SQTIHQWPATLVQPVGSPLSLECTVEGTSNPNLYWYRQAAGRGLQLLFYSVGIGQISSEVPQNLSASRPQDRQFILSSKKLLLSDSGFYLCAWSLNEGSVGSPLHFGNGTRLTVT.

This clone was detected a few times. This sequence joins TRBV4-3 and TRBJ1-6; D is undetermined. The germline CDR1 and CDR2 sequences are LGHNA and YSLEER. This CDR3 has 17 residues. Trimming stripped 0 bases from V and 9 bases from J, with 18 bases between. CDR3 amino acids: CASSQESGLRRGSPLHF. The CDR3 nucleotides are TGCGCCAGCAGCCAAGAGAGCGGTCTTCGGCGGGGTTCACCCCTCCACTTT.

The chain couples TRBV20-1 to TRBJ1-1, with unresolved D. CDR3 length equals 11 residues. Per the germline V gene, CDR1 is DFQATT and CDR2 is SNEGSKA (reference sequence). The V gene lost 5 bases and the J gene lost 3 bases, with 7 bases spanning the gap. The CDR3 nucleotides read TGCAGTGCTTGGGGAGACACTGAAGCTTTCTTT. Translating gives CSAWGDTEAFF.

This clone has more than one count but fewer than ten. This sequence joins TRBV7-2 and TRBJ2-7; the D gene is possibly TRBD1 (6 bases). The CDR3 covers 14 residues. CDR1 is SGHTA, CDR2 FQGNSA, per germline. Deletions cut 5 bases from V and 0 bases from J, with 11 bases between. The chain's CDR3 is CASSPTGSSYEQYF. The DNA of the CDR3 is TGTGCCAGCAGCCCAACAGGGAGCTCCTACGAGCAGTACTTC.

The chain recombines TRBV6-1 with TRBJ1-2, with D possibly being TRBD1 (6 bases). Looked up from germline, CDR1 is MNHNS and CDR2 is SASEGT. This CDR3 spans 12 amino acids. The V end lost 6 bases, the J end lost 4 bases, and 9 bases lay between the germline ends. The CDR3 here is CASRTTGYGYTF. The CDR3 DNA follows: TGTGCCAGCAGAACGACAGGCTATGGCTACACCTTC.

The DNA for the CDR3 is TGCAGTGCCGGGACTAGCGACGAGCAGTACTTC. Translation gives CSAGTSDEQYF. The V call is TRBV20-1, the J call TRBJ2-7, with 10 bases matching TRBD2. Trimming at V came to 6 bases and at J to 5 bases, leaving 1 base not matched to a gene. Germline V lookup: CDR1 DFQATT, CDR2 SNEGSKA (reference sequence). The CDR3 extends over 11 amino acids.